This T cell receptor beta chain is drawn from a study of post-analysis software for immune sequencing data. About this clonotype itself: Its antigen remains unknown. The junction shows a germline mismatch at one end, possibly a read error.

Study findings and constraints: Compared against controls, patients with multiple sclerosis displayed significantly lower normalized Chao1 diversity. Five or six TRBV segments were significantly more frequent in patients than in controls. TRBV5-6, TRBV5-1 and TRBV20-1 were among these segments. Strong co-clustering by F measure linked samples that shared a preparation batch.

Sequencing libraries made from TCR beta cDNA carried unique molecular identifiers. A population of 1 to 10 million T cells gave rise to about half a million cDNA molecules. Via MiXCR, TCRdb re-called the PCR reads, giving one row per CDR3 protein. The sample records just over 250,000 distinct CDR3 sequences, just over 35% being singletons. This CDR3 has 17 amino acids. The germline V gene encodes CDR1 MNHEY and CDR2 SMNVEV (reference sequence). Source material: blood. The receptor was isolated from a girl aged 5-17 years with multiple sclerosis. The chain recombines TRBV27 with TRBJ2-1; 10 bases align to TRBD1. CDR3 nucleotide sequence: TGTGCCACCAGTGACCTCATACCGGGACAGGGGAGGCATGAGCAGTTCTTC. This gives the protein CATSDLIPGQGRHEQFF.